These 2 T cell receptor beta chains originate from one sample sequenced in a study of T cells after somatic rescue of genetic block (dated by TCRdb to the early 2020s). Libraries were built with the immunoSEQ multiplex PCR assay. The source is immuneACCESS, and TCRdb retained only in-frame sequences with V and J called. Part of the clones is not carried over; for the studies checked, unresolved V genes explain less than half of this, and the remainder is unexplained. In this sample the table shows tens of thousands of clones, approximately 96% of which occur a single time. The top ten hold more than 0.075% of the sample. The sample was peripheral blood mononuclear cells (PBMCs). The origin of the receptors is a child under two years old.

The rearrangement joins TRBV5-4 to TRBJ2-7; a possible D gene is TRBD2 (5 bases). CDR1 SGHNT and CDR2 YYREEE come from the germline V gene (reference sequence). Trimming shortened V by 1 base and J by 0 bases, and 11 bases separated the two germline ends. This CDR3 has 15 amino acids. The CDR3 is CASSLKAGSSYEQYF. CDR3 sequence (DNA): TGTGCCAGCAGCTTGAAGGCTGGGAGCTCCTACGAGCAGTACTTC.

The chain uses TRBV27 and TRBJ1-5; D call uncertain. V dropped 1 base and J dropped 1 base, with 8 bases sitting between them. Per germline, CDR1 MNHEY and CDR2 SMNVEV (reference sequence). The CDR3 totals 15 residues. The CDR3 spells CASSLFYRSNQPQHF. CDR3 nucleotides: TGTGCCAGCAGTTTATTTTACCGAAGCAATCAGCCCCAGCATTTT.